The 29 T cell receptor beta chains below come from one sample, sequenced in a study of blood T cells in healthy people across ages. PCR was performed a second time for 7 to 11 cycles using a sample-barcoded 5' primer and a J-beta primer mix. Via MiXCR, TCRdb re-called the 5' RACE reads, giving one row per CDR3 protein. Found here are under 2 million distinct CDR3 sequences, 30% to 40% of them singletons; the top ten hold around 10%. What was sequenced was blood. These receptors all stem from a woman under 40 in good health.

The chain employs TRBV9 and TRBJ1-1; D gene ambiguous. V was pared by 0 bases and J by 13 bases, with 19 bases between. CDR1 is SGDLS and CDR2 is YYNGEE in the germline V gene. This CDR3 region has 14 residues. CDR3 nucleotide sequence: TGTGCCAGCAGCGTAGAACCGAATACGCCCCGGGTTTTCTTT. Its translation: CASSVEPNTPRVFF. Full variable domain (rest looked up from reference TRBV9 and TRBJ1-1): DSGVTQTPKHLITATGQRVTLRCSPRSGDLSVYWYQQSLDQGLQFLIQYYNGEERAKGNILERFSAQQFPDLHSELNLSSLELGDSALYFCASSVEPNTPRVFFGQGTRLTVV.

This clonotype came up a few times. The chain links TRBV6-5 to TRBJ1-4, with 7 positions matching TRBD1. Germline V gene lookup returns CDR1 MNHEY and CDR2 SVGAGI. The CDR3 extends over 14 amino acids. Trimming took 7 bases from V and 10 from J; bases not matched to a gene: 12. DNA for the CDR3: TGTGCCAGCACTCCCGGGACAGCCCGTGGAAAACTGTTTTTT. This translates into CASTPGTARGKLFF.

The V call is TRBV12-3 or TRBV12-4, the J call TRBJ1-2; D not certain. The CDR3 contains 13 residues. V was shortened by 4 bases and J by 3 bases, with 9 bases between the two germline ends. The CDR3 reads CASSSAVDYGYTF. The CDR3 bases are TGTGCCAGCAGTTCCGCGGTGGACTATGGCTACACCTTC.

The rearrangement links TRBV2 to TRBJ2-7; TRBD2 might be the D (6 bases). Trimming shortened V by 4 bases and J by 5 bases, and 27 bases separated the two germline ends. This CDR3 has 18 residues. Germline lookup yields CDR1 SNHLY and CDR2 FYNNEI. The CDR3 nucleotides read TGTGCCAGCAGTGTTAGGCCCCCTGGGACTTCGGTTATCAACGAGCAGTACTTC. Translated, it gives CASSVRPPGTSVINEQYF.

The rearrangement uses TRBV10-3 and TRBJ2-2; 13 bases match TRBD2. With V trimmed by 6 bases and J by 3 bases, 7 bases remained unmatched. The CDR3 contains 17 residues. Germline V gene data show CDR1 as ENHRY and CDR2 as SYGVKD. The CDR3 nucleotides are TGTGCCATCAGATCCGGGACTAGCGGGACACACACCGGGGAGCTGTTTTTT. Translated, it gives CAIRSGTSGTHTGELFF.

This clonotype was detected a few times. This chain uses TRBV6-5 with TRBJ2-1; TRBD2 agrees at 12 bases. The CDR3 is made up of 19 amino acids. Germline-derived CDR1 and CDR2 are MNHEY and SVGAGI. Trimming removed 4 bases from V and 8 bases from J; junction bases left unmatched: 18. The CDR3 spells CASSSQNLAGGPGVHEQFF. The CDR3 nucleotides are TGTGCCAGCAGTTCACAAAATCTAGCGGGGGGGCCCGGTGTCCATGAGCAGTTCTTC.

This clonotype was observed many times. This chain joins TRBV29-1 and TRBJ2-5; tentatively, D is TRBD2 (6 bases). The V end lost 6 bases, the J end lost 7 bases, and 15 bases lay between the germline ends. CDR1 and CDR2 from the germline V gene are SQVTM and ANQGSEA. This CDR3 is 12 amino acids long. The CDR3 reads CSVLEETRTQYF. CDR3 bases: TGCAGCGTCCTAGAAGAGACTAGGACCCAGTACTTC.

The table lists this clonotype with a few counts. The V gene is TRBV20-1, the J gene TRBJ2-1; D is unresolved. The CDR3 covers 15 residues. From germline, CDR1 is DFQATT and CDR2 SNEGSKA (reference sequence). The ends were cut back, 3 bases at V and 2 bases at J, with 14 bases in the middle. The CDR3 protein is CSASSILPPYNEQFF. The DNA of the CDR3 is TGCAGTGCTAGTAGTATTCTCCCCCCCTACAATGAGCAGTTCTTC.

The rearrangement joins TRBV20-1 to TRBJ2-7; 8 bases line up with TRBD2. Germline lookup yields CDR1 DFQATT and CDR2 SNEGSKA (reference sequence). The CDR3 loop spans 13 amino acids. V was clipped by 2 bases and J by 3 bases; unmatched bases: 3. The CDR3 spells CSARFTSGYEQYF. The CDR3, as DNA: TGCAGTGCTAGATTCACTAGCGGCTACGAGCAGTACTTC.

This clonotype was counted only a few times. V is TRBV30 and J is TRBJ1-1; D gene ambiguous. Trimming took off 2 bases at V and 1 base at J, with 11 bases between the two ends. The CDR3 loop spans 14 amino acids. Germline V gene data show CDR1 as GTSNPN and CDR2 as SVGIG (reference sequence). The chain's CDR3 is CAWSRELANTEAFF. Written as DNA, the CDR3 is TGTGCCTGGAGTAGAGAACTAGCGAACACTGAAGCTTTCTTT.

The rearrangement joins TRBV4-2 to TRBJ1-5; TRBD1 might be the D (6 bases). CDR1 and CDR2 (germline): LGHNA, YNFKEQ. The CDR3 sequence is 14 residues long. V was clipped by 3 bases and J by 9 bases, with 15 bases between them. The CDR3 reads CASSQEGGGLPQHF. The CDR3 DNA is TGTGCCAGCAGCCAGGAGGGGGGAGGGTTGCCCCAGCATTTT.

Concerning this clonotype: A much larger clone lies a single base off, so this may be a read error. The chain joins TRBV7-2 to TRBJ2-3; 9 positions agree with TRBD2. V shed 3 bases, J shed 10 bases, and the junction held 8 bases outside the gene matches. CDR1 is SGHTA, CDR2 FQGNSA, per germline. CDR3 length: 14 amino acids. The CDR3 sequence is CASSLGTSRNAQYF. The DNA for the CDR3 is TGTGCCAGCAGCTTGGGGACTAGCCGAAATGCGCAGTATTTT.

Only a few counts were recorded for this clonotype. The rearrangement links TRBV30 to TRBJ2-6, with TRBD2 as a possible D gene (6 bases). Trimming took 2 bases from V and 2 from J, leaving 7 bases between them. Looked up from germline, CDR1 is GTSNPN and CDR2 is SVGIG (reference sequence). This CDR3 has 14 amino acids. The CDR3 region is CAWSPGAGANVLTF. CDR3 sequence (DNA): TGTGCCTGGAGTCCGGGAGCTGGGGCCAACGTCCTGACTTTC.

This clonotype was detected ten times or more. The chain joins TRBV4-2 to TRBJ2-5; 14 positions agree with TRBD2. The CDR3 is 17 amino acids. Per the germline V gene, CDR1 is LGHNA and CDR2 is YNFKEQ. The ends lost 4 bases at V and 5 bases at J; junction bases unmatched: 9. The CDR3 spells CASSRGLAGVPGETQYF. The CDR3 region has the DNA TGTGCCAGCAGCCGGGGACTAGCGGGGGTCCCGGGGGAGACCCAGTACTTC.

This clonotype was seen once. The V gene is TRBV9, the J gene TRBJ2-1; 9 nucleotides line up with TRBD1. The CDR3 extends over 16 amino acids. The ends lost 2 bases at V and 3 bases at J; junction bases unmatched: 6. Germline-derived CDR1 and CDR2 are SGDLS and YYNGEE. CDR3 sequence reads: CASSVSRGQGYNEQFF. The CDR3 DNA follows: TGTGCCAGCAGCGTGTCGAGGGGACAGGGCTACAATGAGCAGTTCTTC. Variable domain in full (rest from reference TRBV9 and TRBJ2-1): DSGVTQTPKHLITATGQRVTLRCSPRSGDLSVYWYQQSLDQGLQFLIQYYNGEERAKGNILERFSAQQFPDLHSELNLSSLELGDSALYFCASSVSRGQGYNEQFFGPGTRLTVL.

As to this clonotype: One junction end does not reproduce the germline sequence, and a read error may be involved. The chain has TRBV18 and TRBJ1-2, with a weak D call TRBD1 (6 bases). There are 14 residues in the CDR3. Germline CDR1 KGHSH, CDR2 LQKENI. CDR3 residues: CASPPTQGNYGYTF. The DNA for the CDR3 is TGTGCCAGCCCACCAACTCAGGGGAACTATGGCTACACCTTC.

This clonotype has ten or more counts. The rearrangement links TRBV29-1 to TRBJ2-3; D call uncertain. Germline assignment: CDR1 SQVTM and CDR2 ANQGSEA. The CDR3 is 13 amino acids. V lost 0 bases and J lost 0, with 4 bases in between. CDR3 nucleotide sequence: TGCAGCGTTGAAGAGTCGAGCACAGATACGCAGTATTTT. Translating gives CSVEESSTDTQYF.

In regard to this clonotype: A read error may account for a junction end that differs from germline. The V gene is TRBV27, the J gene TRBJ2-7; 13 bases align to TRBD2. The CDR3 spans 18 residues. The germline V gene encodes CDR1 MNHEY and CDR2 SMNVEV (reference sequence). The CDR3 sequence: CAGSLSGLAGAPSYEQYF. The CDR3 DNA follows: TGTGCCGGCAGTTTATCAGGACTAGCGGGAGCCCCCTCCTACGAGCAGTACTTC.

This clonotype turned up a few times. CDR3 in amino acids: CASSSEGGTYEQYF. The CDR3 region has the DNA TGTGCCAGCAGCTCCGAGGGGGGCACCTACGAGCAGTACTTC. The rearrangement links TRBV7-6 to TRBJ2-7; either TRBD1 or TRBD2 may fit D (6 bases each). Trimming shortened V by 4 bases and J by 2 bases, and 12 bases separated the two germline ends. The CDR3 loop spans 14 amino acids. CDR1 and CDR2 (germline): SGHVS, FNYEAQ.

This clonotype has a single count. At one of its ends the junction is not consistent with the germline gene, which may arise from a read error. DNA of the CDR3: TGTGCCAGCAGTTACTCACAGGCAAGCGGGAACTATGACTACACCTTC. It is translated as CASSYSQASGNYDYTF. The rearrangement uses TRBV6-5 and TRBJ1-2; D is possibly TRBD1 (5 bases). This CDR3 is 16 amino acids long. The V gene's germline CDR1 is MNHEY and CDR2 SVGAGI.

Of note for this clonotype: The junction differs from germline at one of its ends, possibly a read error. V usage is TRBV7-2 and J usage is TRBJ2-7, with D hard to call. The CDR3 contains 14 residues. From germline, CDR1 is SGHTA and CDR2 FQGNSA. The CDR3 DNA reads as TGTGCCAGCCTTCTATCCCCACATTCCTACAAGCAGTACTTC. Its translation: CASLLSPHSYKQYF. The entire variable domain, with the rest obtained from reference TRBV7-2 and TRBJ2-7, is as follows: GAGVSQSPSNKVTEKGKDVELRCDPISGHTALYWYRQSLGQGLEFLIYFQGNSAPDKSGLPSDRFSAERTGGSVSTLTIQRTQQEDSAVYLCASLLSPHSYKQYFGPGTRLTVT.

This CDR3 is CATSRQYNEQFF. The CDR3 DNA reads TGTGCCACCAGCAGACAGTACAATGAGCAGTTCTTC. The chain recombines TRBV15 with TRBJ2-1; D unresolved. This CDR3 is 12 amino acids long. V was pared by 2 bases and J by 4 bases, with 3 bases between. Looked up from germline, CDR1 is LNHNV and CDR2 is YYDKDF (reference sequence).

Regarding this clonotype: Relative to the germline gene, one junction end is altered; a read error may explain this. CDR3 amino acids: CASSPGMGDYDYTF. CDR3 coding DNA: TGTGCCAGCAGCCCTGGCATGGGTGACTATGACTACACCTTC. The chain uses TRBV7-9 and TRBJ1-2; D gene uncertain. CDR3 size: 14 residues. Germline V lookup: CDR1 SEHNR, CDR2 FQNEAQ (reference sequence).

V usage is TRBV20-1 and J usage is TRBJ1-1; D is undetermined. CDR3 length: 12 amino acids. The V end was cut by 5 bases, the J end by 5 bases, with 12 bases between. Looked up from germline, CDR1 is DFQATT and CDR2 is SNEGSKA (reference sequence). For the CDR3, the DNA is TGCAGTGCTTTTTATCTCGGGACTGAAGCTTTCTTT. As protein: CSAFYLGTEAFF.

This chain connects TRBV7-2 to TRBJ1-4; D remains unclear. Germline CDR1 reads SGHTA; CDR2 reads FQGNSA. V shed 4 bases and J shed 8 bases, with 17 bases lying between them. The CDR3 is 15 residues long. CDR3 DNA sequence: TGTGCCAGCAGCTCCTTCCCTGGGGTTGCAGAAAAACTGTTTTTT. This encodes CASSSFPGVAEKLFF.

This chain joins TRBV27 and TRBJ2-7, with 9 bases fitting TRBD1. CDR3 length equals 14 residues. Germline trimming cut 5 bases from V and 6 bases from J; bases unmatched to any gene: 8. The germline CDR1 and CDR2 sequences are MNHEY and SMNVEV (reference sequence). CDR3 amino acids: CASSPTGQGSEQYF. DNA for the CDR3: TGTGCCAGCAGTCCCACGGGACAGGGATCCGAGCAGTACTTC.

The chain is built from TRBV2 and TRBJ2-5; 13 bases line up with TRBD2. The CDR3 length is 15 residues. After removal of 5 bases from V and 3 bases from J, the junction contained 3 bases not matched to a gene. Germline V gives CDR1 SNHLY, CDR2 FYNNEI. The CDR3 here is CASSRTSGSEETQYF. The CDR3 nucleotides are TGTGCCAGCAGTAGGACTAGCGGGAGCGAAGAGACCCAGTACTTC.

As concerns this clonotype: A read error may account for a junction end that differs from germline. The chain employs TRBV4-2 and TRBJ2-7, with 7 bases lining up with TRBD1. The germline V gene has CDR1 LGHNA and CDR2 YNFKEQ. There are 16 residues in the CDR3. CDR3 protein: CANSPGQAVGSYEQYF. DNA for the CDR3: TGTGCCAACAGCCCTGGACAGGCGGTTGGCTCCTACGAGCAGTACTTC.

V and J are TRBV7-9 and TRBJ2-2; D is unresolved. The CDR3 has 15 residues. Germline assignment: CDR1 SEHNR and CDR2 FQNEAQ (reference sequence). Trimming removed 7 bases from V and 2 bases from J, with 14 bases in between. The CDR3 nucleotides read TGTGCCAGCACCTCCACCCGGGTTAACACCGGGGAGCTGTTTTTT. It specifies CASTSTRVNTGELFF.